This T cell receptor beta chain emerged from a study of T cell clonotyping in hematopoietic cell transplantation. The study's findings and limits: Pathologically expanded recipient clonotypes increased progressively from day 30 to day 180 as diversity fell.

TCRdb's table, derived via immunoSEQ multiplex PCR, lists solely in-frame clones and lacks some. Of approximately 17,000 clones in the sample, 90% were seen once. The CDR3 loop spans 17 amino acids. Per the germline V gene, CDR1 is SQVTM and CDR2 is ANQGSEA. The V gene end was trimmed by 0 bases and the J gene end by 4 bases; junction bases not matched to a gene: 13. The sample holds one count of this clone. Its antigen remains unidentified. The chain employs TRBV29-1 and TRBJ1-2; 8 nucleotides match TRBD1. Sequences were obtained from peripheral blood mononuclear cells. The TCR comes from a man aged 50-59 years in good health. Some clones in this sample may be carry-over from other donors' samples. The CDR3 sequence is CSVEEVPGTGVTYGYTF. DNA for the CDR3: TGCAGCGTTGAAGAGGTTCCAGGGACAGGAGTTACCTATGGCTACACCTTC.